This TCR beta chain was recovered during a study of T cell repertoires in cytomegalovirus infection. Study summary: Indications came from public TCR beta signatures; they pointed to CMV infection and to a matching HLA type. General study results and limits: Dominant in the ex vivo response were TCR beta clonotypes restricted by HLA-C and specific for CMV.

On this clonotype: The antigen remains undetermined.

Deletions cut 3 bases from V and 4 bases from J, with 9 bases between. CDR1 is SGHTA and CDR2 is FQGNSA in the germline V gene. This CDR3 spans 13 amino acids. TCRdb called the reads again in MiXCR, with one record for every CDR3 protein. This table has 680,000 or so distinct CDR3 sequences, 35% to 45% appearing once. This TCR derives from a human donor in good health (CMV status not recorded). Some clones in this sample may be carry-over from other donors' samples. The chain recombines TRBV7-2 with TRBJ1-2; D gene ambiguous. Input material: PBMCs. For the CDR3, the DNA is TGTGCCAGCAGCTTTGACGGACGCTATGGCTACACCTTC. Residues: CASSFDGRYGYTF. Together with reference TRBV7-2 and TRBJ1-2, the CDR3 gives the full variable domain: GAGVSQSPSNKVTEKGKDVELRCDPISGHTALYWYRQSLGQGLEFLIYFQGNSAPDKSGLPSDRFSAERTGGSVSTLTIQRTQQEDSAVYLCASSFDGRYGYTFGSGTRLTVV.